This T cell receptor (beta chain) stems from a study of response to subunit inactivated influenza vaccine. The V gene lost 1 base and the J gene lost 3 bases, with 16 bases spanning the gap. Germline lookup yields CDR1 SGHRS and CDR2 YFSETQ. This CDR3 comprises 16 residues. MiXCR, run by TCRdb on the RT-PCR reads, gives a single entry per CDR3 protein. The sample yields 500,000 or so distinct CDR3 sequences, 15% to 20% seen once. The source was CD4+ T cells sorted from PBMCs, collected approximately 25 months after vaccination. V usage is TRBV5-1 and J usage is TRBJ2-5, with D possibly TRBD2 on 5 matching bases. The receptor was isolated from a man between 50 and 70 years old who received an inactivated influenza vaccine. The CDR3 nucleotides are TGCGCCAGCAGCTTGTTTTCCGGGGTCTCGAAAGAGACCCAGTACTTC. Residues: CASSLFSGVSKETQYF. Using reference TRBV5-1 and TRBJ2-5 for the parts outside the CDR3, the full variable domain is KAGVTQTPRYLIKTRGQQVTLSCSPISGHRSVSWYQQTPGQGLQFLFEYFSETQRNKGNFPGRFSGRQFSNSRSEMNVSTLELGDSALYLCASSLFSGVSKETQYFGPGTRLLVL.